This is a list of T cell receptor beta chains from one sample in a study of blood T cell repertoires in COVID-19. TCRdb's table, derived via immunoSEQ multiplex PCR, lists solely in-frame clones and lacks some. The sample lists 30,000 to 40,000 clones; around 83% were seen once. Sequencing was done on a sample of peripheral blood. The receptors derive from a man aged 55 to 70 with active or convalescent COVID-19. Both conserved end residues are part of each CDR3. D genes are given only for firm matches. Clone size is shown for a subset of rows, as once, few, many or a class of expanded clone.

clone size,V gene,J gene,D gene,CDR3 DNA,CDR3 protein
-,TRBV3-1/TRBV3-2,TRBJ1-5,-,TGTGCCAGCAGCTCCGGGACATTAACCAAACAGCCCCAGCATTTT,CASSSGTLTKQPQHF
-,TRBV7-9,TRBJ2-1,TRBD2,TGTGCCAGCAGCCTACTAGCGGGATCTTACAATGAGCAGTTCTTC,CASSLLAGSYNEQFF
-,TRBV27,TRBJ1-5,TRBD1,TGTGCCAGCAGGAACCACGGGACAGTCAATCAGCCCCAGCATTTT,CASRNHGTVNQPQHF
-,TRBV3-1/TRBV3-2,TRBJ1-2,-,TGTGCCAGCAGCGGAAGGGGGTCCCCCGGGATCCTCTATGGCTACACCTTC,CASSGRGSPGILYGYTF
-,TRBV30,TRBJ2-2,TRBD1,TGTGCCTGGAGCCGACAGGGTTCGACCGGGGAGCTGTTTTTT,CAWSRQGSTGELFF
few,TRBV21-1,TRBJ1-5,-,TGTGCCAGCAGCAAAGGACAGGGGGGACTCAATCAGCCCCAGCATTTT,CASSKGQGGLNQPQHF
-,TRBV15,TRBJ1-1,TRBD1,TGTGCCACCAGCAGAGATTCAGGGGGCGGCAGAGCTTTCTTT,CATSRDSGGGRAFF
-,TRBV24-1,TRBJ2-3,-,TGTGCCACCAGTGATTATGGCAGGGGTGGCACAGATACGCAGTATTTT,CATSDYGRGGTDTQYF
once,TRBV27,TRBJ2-1,-,-,CASSTSTGSSYNEQFF
-,TRBV2,TRBJ2-3,TRBD1,TGTGCCAGTGCAGTAAACAGGGGTCCGGATACGCAGTATTTT,CASAVNRGPDTQYF
-,TRBV13,TRBJ2-5,TRBD1,TGTGCCAGCAGCCGGGACAGTTCTCCAGAGACCCAGTACTTC,CASSRDSSPETQYF
-,TRBV28,TRBJ1-4,-,TGTGCCAGCAGTTTACAGGGGTCTAAGGAAAAACTGTTTTTT,CASSLQGSKEKLFF
-,TRBV3-1/TRBV3-2,TRBJ2-1,-,TGTGCCAGCAGCCAAGATGGGGCTACTAAGTTCTTC,CASSQDGATKFF
-,TRBV5-8,TRBJ1-2,TRBD1,TGTGCCAGCAGCCCGGGACAGGGCATCGACGGCTACACCTTC,CASSPGQGIDGYTF
-,TRBV5-1,TRBJ2-5,-,TGCGCCAGCAGCTTTGCAGGGGAAGAGACCCAGTACTTC,CASSFAGEETQYF
-,TRBV19,TRBJ2-1,TRBD2,TGTGCCAGTAGCCGACTAGCGGGCGGCAATGAGCAGTTCTTC,CASSRLAGGNEQFF
-,TRBV18,TRBJ2-5,TRBD1,TGTGCCAGCTCACCAGGGACAGGGAGAGGGACCCAGTACTTC,CASSPGTGRGTQYF
-,TRBV6-5,TRBJ2-3,TRBD2,TGTGCCAGCAGACTTGGACTAGCGGTAATAGATACGCAGTATTTT,CASRLGLAVIDTQYF
-,TRBV19,TRBJ2-5,-,TGTGCCAGTAGTATCGGGGGTGAGACCCAGTACTTC,CASSIGGETQYF
once,TRBV18,TRBJ2-5,TRBD1,TGTGCCAGCTCACGCTCCACGACAGGGATGGGGTTGGAGACCCAGTACTTC,CASSRSTTGMGLETQYF
-,TRBV5-1,TRBJ1-2,-,TGCGCCAGCAGCGTCGGGGCAGGGAGGTATGGCTACACCTTC,CASSVGAGRYGYTF
once,TRBV5-4,TRBJ2-5,TRBD2,TGTGCCAGCAGCCTACTAGCGGAAGAGACCCAGTACTTC,CASSLLAEETQYF
-,TRBV6-4,TRBJ2-2,TRBD2,TGTGCCAGCAGTGCCCTCCCTAGCGGGATGAACACCGGGGAGCTGTTTTTT,CASSALPSGMNTGELFF
-,TRBV2,TRBJ2-1,TRBD1,TGTGCCAGCAGCTCACAGGGGGCTTACAATGAGCAGTTCTTC,CASSSQGAYNEQFF
-,TRBV5-1,TRBJ2-5,TRBD2,TGCGCCAGCAGCCCAAGGAGCGGGGGGGTCCAAGAGACCCAGTACTTC,CASSPRSGGVQETQYF
-,TRBV6-5,TRBJ1-1,-,TGTGCCAGCATGCGGGGTTGGACTGAAGCTTTCTTT,CASMRGWTEAFF
-,TRBV10-2,TRBJ1-1,-,TGCGCCAGCAGTGAACCGGGGGACGGATGGACTGAAGCTTTCTTT,CASSEPGDGWTEAFF
-,TRBV5-4,TRBJ1-1,TRBD1,TGTGCCAGCAGCAAGACAGGGCCTAACACTGAAGCTTTCTTT,CASSKTGPNTEAFF
-,TRBV6-2/TRBV6-3,TRBJ2-6,-,TGTGCCAGCAGTTACCCCAGGGTTACCAGCTCTGGGGCCAACGTCCTGACTTTC,CASSYPRVTSSGANVLTF
-,TRBV5-1,TRBJ2-5,-,TGCGCCAGCAGCTTGGGGACTTATATCCAAGAGACCCAGTACTTC,CASSLGTYIQETQYF
-,TRBV24-1,TRBJ1-3,-,TGTGCCACCAGTGACAATGGGTGGAGGGTGAGAGCTGGAAACACCATATATTTT,CATSDNGWRVRAGNTIYF
-,TRBV11-2,TRBJ2-5,-,TGTGCCAGCAGCTTAGGATACAGCGGAGGACAAGAGACCCAGTACTTC,CASSLGYSGGQETQYF
once,TRBV15,TRBJ1-4,-,TGTGCCACCAGCAGGGAAGACAGGTCTAATGAAAAACTGTTTTTT,CATSREDRSNEKLFF
-,TRBV30,TRBJ1-3,-,TGTGCCTCGTTAACAGGGTACGGAAACACCATATATTTT,CASLTGYGNTIYF
-,TRBV5-4,TRBJ2-5,-,TGTGCCAGCAGCCTTCGGAGGGGTCAAGAGACCCAGTACTTC,CASSLRRGQETQYF
-,TRBV6-2/TRBV6-3,TRBJ2-1,-,TGTGCCAGCAGTTACTCGATGTCCGCGGGGAATGAGCAGTTCTTC,CASSYSMSAGNEQFF
few,TRBV5-1,TRBJ2-2,TRBD2,TGCGCCAGCAGCTTGGGTCCGCGGGAGTGGACGGGCACCGGGGAGCTGTTTTTT,CASSLGPREWTGTGELFF
-,TRBV27,TRBJ1-5,-,TGTGCCAGCAGCCTAGTCGGGGGAGCCCAGCATTTT,CASSLVGGAQHF
-,TRBV29-1,TRBJ1-5,TRBD1,TGCAGCGTTGGACAGGGTCGCAATCAGCCCCAGCATTTT,CSVGQGRNQPQHF
-,TRBV6-5,TRBJ2-3,TRBD1,TGTGCCAGCGGTACCGGGACAGCCTACACAGATACGCAGTATTTT,CASGTGTAYTDTQYF
-,TRBV18,TRBJ2-2,-,TGTGCCAGCTCACGCTCGGAGGGGGCGAGCACCGGGGAGCTGTTTTTT,CASSRSEGASTGELFF